Sequencing of this T cell receptor beta chain was carried out in a study of T cells in Graves' hyperthyroidism and ophthalmopathy. The CDR3 loop spans 14 amino acids. V dropped 6 bases and J dropped 2 bases, with 13 bases sitting between them. In germline, CDR1 is MNHEY, CDR2 SVGEGT. Subjects aged 18 to 65 presented with newly diagnosed hyperthyroidism of less than 2 months' duration. PBMCs were sourced from 9 to 10 ml fresh peripheral blood. RNA transcripts served as the template for amplifying TCR beta CDR3 regions. A set of HTBI primers served as the primers for a first-round RT-PCR of the TCR CDR3. From the multiplex PCR reads, TCRdb called clonotypes with MiXCR, one entry per CDR3 protein. The sample holds 500,000 to 550,000 distinct CDR3 sequences, less than 25% seen once.

This TCR was recovered from a man aged 18 to 29 with Graves' hyperthyroidism. This sequence joins TRBV6-2 or TRBV6-3 and TRBJ2-5, with D perhaps TRBD2 (6 bases). Sequencing used blood. CDR3: CASSPLALQETQYF. CDR3 DNA sequence: TGTGCCAGCAGCCCCCTAGCGCTTCAAGAGACCCAGTACTTC.